The 8 T cell receptor beta chains listed next were all sequenced from one sample in a study of blood T cell repertoires in COVID-19. Data came from immunoSEQ multiplex PCR; TCRdb stores just in-frame clones and leaves some out. The table lists some 270,000 clones, about 85% of them singletons. The sequenced sample consisted of peripheral blood. These receptors were taken from a human donor with COVID-19, enrolled during active disease. The donor label of this sample is uncertain.

The rearrangement joins TRBV7-9 to TRBJ1-5; maybe TRBD1 (5 bases). Germline V lookup: CDR1 SEHNR, CDR2 FQNEAQ (reference sequence). CDR3 length: 14 amino acids. V was clipped by 3 bases and J by 7 bases, with 13 bases between them. The CDR3 sequence: CASSLGQGGQPQHF. The CDR3 nucleotides read TGTGCCAGCAGCTTGGGGCAGGGAGGACAGCCCCAGCATTTT.

The genes are TRBV6-5 and TRBJ1-4; D remains unclear. Germline V gene data show CDR1 as MNHEY and CDR2 as SVGAGI. This CDR3 has 12 residues. V shed 5 bases and J shed 7 bases, with 8 bases lying between them. The chain's CDR3 is CASSIRGEKLFF. DNA of the CDR3: TGTGCCAGCAGTATCCGGGGTGAAAAACTGTTTTTT.

This sequence joins TRBV18 and TRBJ1-1, with 8 positions matching TRBD1. The length of the CDR3 is 13 residues. V was clipped by 3 bases and J by 6 bases; unmatched bases: 3. Germline-derived CDR1 and CDR2 are KGHSH and LQKENI. CDR3 in amino acids: CASSPTGGAEAFF. CDR3 DNA sequence: TGTGCCAGCTCACCCACAGGGGGGGCTGAAGCTTTCTTT. The whole variable domain, remainder taken from reference TRBV18 and TRBJ1-1, is NAGVMQNPRHLVRRRGQEARLRCSPMKGHSHVYWYRQLPEEGLKFMVYLQKENIIDESGMPKERFSAEFPKEGPSILRIQQVVRGDSAAYFCASSPTGGAEAFFGQGTRLTVV.

The chain has TRBV6-2 or TRBV6-3 and TRBJ2-3, with 8 bases matching TRBD2. The V gene end was trimmed by 4 bases and the J gene end by 0 bases; junction bases not matched to a gene: 3. Germline V gene lookup returns CDR1 MNHEY and CDR2 SVGEGT. This CDR3 is 15 amino acids long. CDR3 protein: CASSWASGSTDTQYF. The CDR3 DNA reads TGTGCCAGCAGTTGGGCTAGCGGGAGCACAGATACGCAGTATTTT.

This clone was detected once. This rearrangement joins TRBV6-6 to TRBJ2-1, with D possibly TRBD2 on 6 matching bases. The germline V gene has CDR1 MNHNY and CDR2 SVGAGI (reference sequence). The CDR3 is 14 amino acids. The V end lost 2 bases, the J end lost 7 bases, and 12 bases lay between the germline ends. DNA of the CDR3: TGTGCCAGCAGTTACCGCGGGAATAGGAATGAGCAGTTCTTC. Translating it yields CASSYRGNRNEQFF.

This chain joins TRBV2 and TRBJ2-7; D may be TRBD2 (6 bases). V dropped 6 bases and J dropped 3 bases, with 15 bases sitting between them. The CDR3 has 14 amino acids. Germline-derived CDR1 and CDR2 are SNHLY and FYNNEI. CDR3 residues: CASRRDLSVYEQYF. The CDR3, as DNA: TGTGCCAGCAGGAGGGACTTGTCGGTCTACGAGCAGTACTTC.

This chain uses TRBV10-3 with TRBJ2-5, with 8 positions matching TRBD1. The V segment lost 5 bases and the J segment 5 bases; nucleotides outside the gene matches: 7. This CDR3 spans 14 amino acids. Germline V lookup: CDR1 ENHRY, CDR2 SYGVKD. The CDR3 nucleotides are TGTGCCATCAGTAGAGACAGGGGCCGGGAGACCCAGTACTTC. This translates into CAISRDRGRETQYF.

The rearrangement links TRBV9 to TRBJ1-1, with 7 bases lining up with TRBD1. CDR3 length: 15 residues. Germline V gene data show CDR1 as SGDLS and CDR2 as YYNGEE. V dropped 3 bases and J dropped 1; count of bases not matched to a gene: 6. The CDR3 loop is CASSGEQGQNTEAFF. In DNA form, the CDR3 reads TGTGCCAGCAGCGGAGAACAGGGGCAGAACACTGAAGCTTTCTTT.